The clone carrying this T cell receptor beta chain appeared many times. Being one base from a much bigger clone, this may be a read error. Sample-barcoded 5' priming and a J-beta primer mix drove a second PCR of 7 to 11 cycles. TCRdb called the 5' RACE reads again in MiXCR, with one record for every CDR3 protein. This sample has 1.5 million to 2 million distinct CDR3 sequences, with less than 50% found just once. This CDR3 is built from 14 residues. V was clipped by 4 bases and J by 4 bases, with 13 bases between them. The germline CDR1 and CDR2 sequences are SGHKS and YYEKEE (reference sequence). The sample comes from a study of blood T cells in healthy people across ages.

This TCR was recovered from a middle-aged woman in good health. The V and J genes are TRBV5-5 and TRBJ2-3; D ambiguous. The specimen sequenced was blood. CDR3 protein: CASSASSAADTQYF. The CDR3 DNA sequence: TGTGCCAGCAGCGCCTCCTCGGCGGCAGATACGCAGTATTTT.